This TCR beta chain was recovered during a study of blood T cell repertoires in COVID-19. About the study: The analysed material was cDNA or gDNA that came from T cells, B-cell-depleted T cells, or PBMCs.

Participants spanned ages 18 to 89 years and resided in around 25 US areas. Each participant's cohort was designated according to participant-reported clinical history. This clone occurred once. The CDR3 covers 14 residues. The V end lost 5 bases, the J end lost 8 bases, and 15 bases lay between the germline ends. In germline, CDR1 is ENHRY, CDR2 SYGVKD. Original processing methods: From reference gene primer amplification, estimates of nucleated cell counts were derived. Sequenced by immunoSEQ multiplex PCR; TCRdb stores in-frame clones only, minus some. V, J and clone size were drawn from that table, and D and trimming were deduced from the DNA. Of 300,000 to 400,000 clones listed, approximately 88% were seen once; the top ten hold roughly 0.97%.

This chain uses TRBV10-3 with TRBJ1-4, with a possible D match to TRBD1 (5 bases). The sequenced sample consisted of PBMCs or T cells enriched from blood (not recorded which). The receptor comes from a woman aged 25 to 39 with acute COVID-19. CDR3 nucleotides: TGTGCCATCAGTTCTATTGGACAAGAAGAAAAACTGTTTTTT. Translation gives CAISSIGQEEKLFF.